What follows are 22 T cell receptor beta chains derived from one specimen sequenced in a study of STAT5B mutations in CD4+ large granular lymphocyte leukemia. Sequencing was performed with immunoSEQ multiplex PCR; in TCRdb, only in-frame clones are kept and a portion is missing. The data contain 3,900 or so clones, 75% to 85% of them singletons. The sequencing input was PBMCs. The receptor source for this set is a man aged 55 to 70 with CD4+ T-cell large granular lymphocyte leukemia.

The chain joins TRBV6-8 to TRBJ2-5; D not resolved. There are 15 residues in the CDR3. V was cut by 5 bases and J by 2 bases, with 15 bases left in between. Germline V CDR1 and CDR2: MNHGY, SAAAGT. CDR3 DNA sequence: TGTGCCAGCAGTCATACTCCGGGCACTCAAGAGACCCAGTACTTC. It yields the protein CASSHTPGTQETQYF.

This clone was seen a few times. The chain joins TRBV19 to TRBJ2-7; the D gene could be TRBD1 or TRBD2 (6 bases each). CDR1 LNHDA and CDR2 SQIVND come from the germline V gene (reference sequence). Between the trimmed V and J ends, which lost 6 bases and 4 bases, there was a span of 22 bases. The CDR3 sequence is 16 residues long. CDR3 in amino acids: CASSPEGGIVGYEQYF. The CDR3 region has the DNA TGTGCCAGTAGCCCCGAGGGGGGAATCGTTGGGTACGAGCAGTACTTC.

This chain uses TRBV20-1 with TRBJ2-7; D unclear. The V gene lost 0 bases and the J gene lost 6 bases, with 6 bases spanning the gap. CDR1 is DFQATT and CDR2 is SNEGSKA in the germline V gene (reference sequence). This CDR3 region has 11 residues. The chain's CDR3 is CSARDHPEQYF. The CDR3 nucleotides read TGCAGTGCTAGAGATCACCCCGAGCAGTACTTC.

The chain links TRBV30 to TRBJ1-1, with 9 bases aligning to TRBD1. V lost 3 bases, J lost 4 bases, and 6 bases stayed unmatched. CDR1 GTSNPN and CDR2 SVGIG come from the germline V gene (reference sequence). The CDR3 contains 14 residues. CDR3 sequence reads: CAWRTGGSGTEAFF. The CDR3 bases are TGTGCCTGGAGAACAGGGGGCTCCGGCACTGAAGCTTTCTTT.

The V and J genes are TRBV5-1 and TRBJ1-1; tentatively, D is TRBD1 (5 bases). The CDR3 has 14 amino acids. Deletions cut 7 bases from V and 2 bases from J, with 15 bases between. Germline lookup yields CDR1 SGHRS and CDR2 YFSETQ. This CDR3 reads CASGFGTANTEAFF. In nucleotides, the CDR3 is TGCGCCAGCGGGTTCGGGACGGCCAACACTGAAGCTTTCTTT. The complete variable domain, with remaining parts taken from reference TRBV5-1 and TRBJ1-1, reads KAGVTQTPRYLIKTRGQQVTLSCSPISGHRSVSWYQQTPGQGLQFLFEYFSETQRNKGNFPGRFSGRQFSNSRSEMNVSTLELGDSALYLCASGFGTANTEAFFGQGTRLTVV.

The V call is TRBV9, the J call TRBJ1-6; D uncertain. The CDR3 covers 14 residues. Germline CDR1 is SGDLS and CDR2 is YYNGEE. The ends were cut back, 4 bases at V and 10 bases at J, with 15 bases in the middle. CDR3 region: CASSTASGNSPLHF. CDR3 coding DNA: TGTGCCAGCAGCACCGCCAGTGGAAACTCACCCCTCCACTTT.

The rearrangement links TRBV9 to TRBJ1-2; TRBD1 might be the D (5 bases). Germline V gives CDR1 SGDLS, CDR2 YYNGEE. The CDR3 length is 15 residues. Trimming shortened V by 3 bases and J by 3 bases, and 15 bases separated the two germline ends. DNA of the CDR3: TGTGCCAGCAGCGCCTTTAGGGGAGATCACTATGGCTACACCTTC. Translating gives CASSAFRGDHYGYTF.

The V gene is TRBV15, the J gene TRBJ1-1; 10 bases line up with TRBD1. Germline V gene sequence: CDR1 LNHNV, CDR2 YYDKDF (reference sequence). Losses at the gene ends were 2 bases for V and 11 bases for J; bases not matched to a gene: 8. This CDR3 has 14 residues. DNA of the CDR3: TGTGCCACCAGCAGAAATGGACAGGGGGTTTGGGCTTTCTTT. Protein sequence: CATSRNGQGVWAFF.

V usage is TRBV20-1 and J usage is TRBJ1-1; D remains ambiguous. Germline assignment: CDR1 DFQATT and CDR2 SNEGSKA (reference sequence). The CDR3 sequence is 11 residues long. V was cut by 0 bases and J by 6 bases, with 5 bases left in between. The DNA of the CDR3 is TGCAGTGCTAGAGATCATCCTGAAGCTTTCTTT. Protein product: CSARDHPEAFF.

The chain has TRBV7-2 and TRBJ2-7; 14 bases are shared with TRBD2. With 4 bases clipped from V and 7 bases from J, the junction kept 3 bases outside the gene matches. The CDR3 sequence is 14 residues long. Germline CDR1 and CDR2: SGHTA and FQGNSA. The CDR3 is CASSYGLAGGEQYF. Written as DNA, the CDR3 is TGTGCCAGCAGCTATGGACTAGCGGGGGGTGAGCAGTACTTC.

V and J are TRBV7-2 and TRBJ2-7; no reliable D call. Looked up from germline, CDR1 is SGHTA and CDR2 is FQGNSA. With 6 bases removed from V and 2 bases from J, the gap between germline ends came to 14 bases. CDR3 length: 14 amino acids. As DNA, the CDR3 is TGTGCCAGCAGACCAGGATCGCGCGCCTACGAGCAGTACTTC. This sequence encodes CASRPGSRAYEQYF.

Written as DNA, the CDR3 is TGTGCCAGCAGCTTTGGTGCCGCTGAAGCTTTCTTT. This translates into CASSFGAAEAFF. The genes are TRBV11-2 and TRBJ1-1; D is uncertain. With 3 bases removed from V and 6 bases from J, the gap between germline ends came to 8 bases. The CDR3 has 12 residues. CDR1 is SGHAT and CDR2 is FQNNGV in the germline V gene.

This clone occurred a few times. The chain recombines TRBV13 with TRBJ2-7, with D perhaps TRBD2 (5 bases). Per germline, CDR1 PRHDT and CDR2 FYEKMQ (reference sequence). V was clipped by 10 bases and J by 3 bases, with 19 bases between them. CDR3 size: 14 residues. The CDR3 protein is CATRERHRGYEQYF. CDR3 coding DNA: TGTGCCACCCGGGAACGGCACCGGGGCTACGAGCAGTACTTC.

This chain uses TRBV7-9 with TRBJ1-1; D is possibly TRBD1 (6 bases). With 0 bases removed from V and 4 bases from J, the gap between germline ends came to 15 bases. Germline assignment: CDR1 SEHNR and CDR2 FQNEAQ (reference sequence). The CDR3 is made up of 16 amino acids. The chain's CDR3 is CASSLAREGGGTEAFF. The CDR3 DNA reads as TGTGCCAGCAGCTTAGCCAGAGAAGGGGGGGGCACTGAAGCTTTCTTT. The full variable domain, completed using reference TRBV7-9 and TRBJ1-1, is DTGVSQNPRHKITKRGQNVTFRCDPISEHNRLYWYRQTLGQGPEFLTYFQNEAQLEKSRLLSDRFSAERPKGSFSTLEIQRTEQGDSAMYLCASSLAREGGGTEAFFGQGTRLTVV.

This rearrangement joins TRBV18 to TRBJ1-4; D call uncertain. Germline CDR1 reads KGHSH; CDR2 reads LQKENI. The V end lost 5 bases, the J end lost 0 bases, and 13 bases lay between the germline ends. The CDR3 spans 16 residues. CDR3 residues: CASSDRPVATNEKLFF. As DNA, the CDR3 is TGTGCCAGCTCAGACCGACCAGTTGCAACTAATGAAAAACTGTTTTTT.

The chain has TRBV19 and TRBJ1-5; D possibly corresponds to TRBD1 (6 bases). V was clipped by 3 bases and J by 0 bases, with 12 bases between them. This CDR3 comprises 16 residues. The germline gives CDR1 LNHDA, CDR2 SQIVND (reference sequence). The CDR3 DNA reads as TGTGCCAGTAGTATGGCACAGGGCAGTAGCAATCAGCCCCAGCATTTT. This translates into CASSMAQGSSNQPQHF.

The chain combines TRBV4-1 with TRBJ1-1; D not certain. The CDR3 contains 15 residues. Germline assignment: CDR1 MGHRA and CDR2 YSYEKL. V was shortened by 1 base and J by 0 bases, with 9 bases between the two germline ends. Written as DNA, the CDR3 is TGCGCCAGCAGCCAAGGTGGTGGCCTGAACACTGAAGCTTTCTTT. Translation: CASSQGGGLNTEAFF.

The rearrangement uses TRBV10-1 and TRBJ2-3; no definite D call. The germline V gene has CDR1 WNHNN and CDR2 SYGVQD (reference sequence). The CDR3 has 13 residues. V lost 2 bases, J lost 4 bases, and 7 bases lay in between. CDR3: CASSEDLADTQYF. The CDR3 nucleotides are TGCGCCAGCAGTGAGGATTTGGCAGATACGCAGTATTTT.

CDR3 residues: CASSDGRNEQFF. In nucleotides, the CDR3 is TGCGCCAGCAGCGACGGAAGGAATGAGCAGTTCTTC. The chain is built from TRBV4-3 and TRBJ2-1; unclear D gene. The V end lost 5 bases, the J end lost 7 bases, and 9 bases lay between the germline ends. CDR1 and CDR2 from the germline V gene are LGHNA and YSLEER. The CDR3 contains 12 residues.

The V gene is TRBV13, the J gene TRBJ2-5; D uncertain. V shed 5 bases and J shed 1 base, with 14 bases lying between them. The CDR3 sequence is 15 residues long. CDR1 is PRHDT, CDR2 FYEKMQ, per germline (reference sequence). DNA of the CDR3: TGTGCCAGCAGCCCCGGACCGACACCCCAAGAGACCCAGTACTTC. The encoded protein is CASSPGPTPQETQYF.

This clone is medium-sized in the sample. This rearrangement joins TRBV10-1 to TRBJ2-7; TRBD1 is a possible D gene (6 bases). The CDR3 spans 14 residues. CDR1 WNHNN and CDR2 SYGVQD come from the germline V gene (reference sequence). V lost 0 bases, J lost 5 bases, and 11 bases lay in between. CDR3 nucleotide sequence: TGCGCCAGCAGTGAGTCGAGTGGGGGCCACGAGCAGTACTTC. It yields the protein CASSESSGGHEQYF.

This chain joins TRBV6-4 and TRBJ2-2, with TRBD2 matching 7 bases. Germline assignment: CDR1 MRHNA and CDR2 SNTAGT. CDR3 size: 14 residues. Trimming at V came to 8 bases and at J to 3 bases, leaving 6 bases not matched to a gene. Here the CDR3 reads CASARGDDTGELFF. For the CDR3, the DNA is TGTGCCAGCGCCCGGGGGGACGACACCGGGGAGCTGTTTTTT.